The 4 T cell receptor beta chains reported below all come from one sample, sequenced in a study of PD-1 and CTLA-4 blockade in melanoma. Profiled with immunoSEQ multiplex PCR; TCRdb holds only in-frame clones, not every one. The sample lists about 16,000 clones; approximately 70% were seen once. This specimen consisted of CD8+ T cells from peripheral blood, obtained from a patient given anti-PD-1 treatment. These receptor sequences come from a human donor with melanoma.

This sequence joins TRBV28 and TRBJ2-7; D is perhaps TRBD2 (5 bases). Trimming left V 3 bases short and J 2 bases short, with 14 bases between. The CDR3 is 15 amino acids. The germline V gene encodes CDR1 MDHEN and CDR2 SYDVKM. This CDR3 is CASSFPRTGPYEQYF. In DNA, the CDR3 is TGTGCCAGCAGTTTTCCTAGGACTGGCCCCTACGAGCAGTACTTC.

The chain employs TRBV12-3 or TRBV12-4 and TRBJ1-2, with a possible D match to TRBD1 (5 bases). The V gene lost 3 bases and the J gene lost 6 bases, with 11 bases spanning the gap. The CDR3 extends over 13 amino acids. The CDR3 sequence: CASSFSGGDGYTF. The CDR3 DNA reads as TGTGCCAGCAGTTTTTCCGGGGGAGATGGCTACACCTTC.

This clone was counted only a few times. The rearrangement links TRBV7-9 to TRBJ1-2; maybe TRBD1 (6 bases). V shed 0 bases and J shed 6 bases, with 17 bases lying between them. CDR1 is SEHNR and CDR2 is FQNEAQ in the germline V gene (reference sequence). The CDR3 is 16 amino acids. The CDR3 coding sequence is TGTGCCAGCAGCTTAGCCCTTAGCAGGGGCATCGATGGCTACACCTTC. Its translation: CASSLALSRGIDGYTF.

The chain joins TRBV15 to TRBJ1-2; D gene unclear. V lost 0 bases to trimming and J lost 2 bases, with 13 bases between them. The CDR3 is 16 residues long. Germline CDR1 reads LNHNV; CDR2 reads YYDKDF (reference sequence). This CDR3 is CATSRDGLRRNYGYTF. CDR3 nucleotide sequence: TGTGCCACCAGCAGAGATGGACTACGGAGGAACTATGGCTACACCTTC. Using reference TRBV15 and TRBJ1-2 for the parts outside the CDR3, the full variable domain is DAMVIQNPRYQVTQFGKPVTLSCSQTLNHNVMYWYQQKSSQAPKLLFHYYDKDFNNEADTPDNFQSRRPNTSFCFLDIRSPGLGDTAMYLCATSRDGLRRNYGYTFGSGTRLTVV.